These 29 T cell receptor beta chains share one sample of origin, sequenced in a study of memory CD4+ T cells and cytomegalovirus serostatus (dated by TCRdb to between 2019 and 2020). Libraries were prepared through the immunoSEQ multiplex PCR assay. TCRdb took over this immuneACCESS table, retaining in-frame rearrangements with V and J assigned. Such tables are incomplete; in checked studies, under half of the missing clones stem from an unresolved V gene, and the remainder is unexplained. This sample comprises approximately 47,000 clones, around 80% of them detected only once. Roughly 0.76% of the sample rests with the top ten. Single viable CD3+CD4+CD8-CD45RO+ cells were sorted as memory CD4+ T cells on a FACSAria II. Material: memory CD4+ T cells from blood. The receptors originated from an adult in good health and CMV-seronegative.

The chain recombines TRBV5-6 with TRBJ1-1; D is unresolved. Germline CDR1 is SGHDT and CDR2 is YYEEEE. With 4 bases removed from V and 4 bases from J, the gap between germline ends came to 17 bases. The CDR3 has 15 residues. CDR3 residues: CASSLWTYLGTEAFF. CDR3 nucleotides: TGTGCCAGCAGCCTTTGGACCTATTTGGGCACTGAAGCTTTCTTT.

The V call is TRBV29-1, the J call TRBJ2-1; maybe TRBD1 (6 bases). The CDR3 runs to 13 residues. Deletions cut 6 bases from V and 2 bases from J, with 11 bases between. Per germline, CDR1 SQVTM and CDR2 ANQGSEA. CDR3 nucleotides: TGCAGCGTCACAGGGTTAGCCTACAATGAGCAGTTCTTC. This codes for CSVTGLAYNEQFF.

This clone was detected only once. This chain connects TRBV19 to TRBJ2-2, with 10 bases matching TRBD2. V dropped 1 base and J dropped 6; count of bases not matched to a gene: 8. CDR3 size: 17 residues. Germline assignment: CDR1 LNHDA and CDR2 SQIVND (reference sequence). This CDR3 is CASSIVLAGPKAGELFF. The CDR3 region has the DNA TGTGCCAGTAGTATAGTACTAGCGGGGCCCAAGGCCGGGGAGCTGTTTTTT.

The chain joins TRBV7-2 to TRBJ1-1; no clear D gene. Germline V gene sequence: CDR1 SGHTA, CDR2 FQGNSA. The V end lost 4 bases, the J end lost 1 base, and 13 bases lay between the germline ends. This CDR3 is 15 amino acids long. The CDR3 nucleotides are TGTGCCAGCAGCTATGGTCCGGTACGGAACACTGAAGCTTTCTTT. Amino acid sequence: CASSYGPVRNTEAFF.

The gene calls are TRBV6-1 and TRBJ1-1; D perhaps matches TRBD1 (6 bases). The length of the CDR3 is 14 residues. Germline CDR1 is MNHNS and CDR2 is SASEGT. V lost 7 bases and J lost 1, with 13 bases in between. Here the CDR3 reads CASTIGGENTEAFF. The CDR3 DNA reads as TGTGCCAGCACCATAGGGGGAGAGAACACTGAAGCTTTCTTT.

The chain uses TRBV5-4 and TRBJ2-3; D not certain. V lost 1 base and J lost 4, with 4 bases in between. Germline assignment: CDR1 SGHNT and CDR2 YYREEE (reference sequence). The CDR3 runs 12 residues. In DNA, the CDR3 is TGTGCCAGCAGCTTGTCGTCAGATACGCAGTATTTT. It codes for CASSLSSDTQYF.

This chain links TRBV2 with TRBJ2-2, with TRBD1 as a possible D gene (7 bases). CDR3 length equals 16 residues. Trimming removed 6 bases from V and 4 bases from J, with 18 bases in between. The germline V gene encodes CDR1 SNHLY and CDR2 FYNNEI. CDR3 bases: TGTGCCAGCAGACGGGGGCGACAGGGCCCCACCGGGGAGCTGTTTTTT. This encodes CASRRGRQGPTGELFF.

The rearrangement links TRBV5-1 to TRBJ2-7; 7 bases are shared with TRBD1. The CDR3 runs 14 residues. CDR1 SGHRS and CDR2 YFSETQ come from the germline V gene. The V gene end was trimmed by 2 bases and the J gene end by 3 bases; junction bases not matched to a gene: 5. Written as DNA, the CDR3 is TGCGCCAGCAGCTTAACAGGGGCCGACTACGAGCAGTACTTC. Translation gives CASSLTGADYEQYF.

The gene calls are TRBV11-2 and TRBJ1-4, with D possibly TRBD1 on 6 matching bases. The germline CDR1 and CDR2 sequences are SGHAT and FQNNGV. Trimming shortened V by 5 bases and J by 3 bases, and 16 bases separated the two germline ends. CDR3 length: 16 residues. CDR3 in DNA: TGTGCCAGCAGCCCGTTACAGGGATCGGCTAATGAAAAACTGTTTTTT. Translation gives CASSPLQGSANEKLFF. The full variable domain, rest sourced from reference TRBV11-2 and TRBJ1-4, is EAGVAQSPRYKIIEKRQSVAFWCNPISGHATLYWYQQILGQGPKLLIQFQNNGVVDDSQLPKDRFSAERLKGVDSTLKIQPAKLEDSAVYLCASSPLQGSANEKLFFGSGTQLSVL.

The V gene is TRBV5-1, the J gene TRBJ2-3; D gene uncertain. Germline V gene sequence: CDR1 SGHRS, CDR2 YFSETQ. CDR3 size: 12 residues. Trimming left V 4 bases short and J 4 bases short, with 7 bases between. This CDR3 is CASSPRADTQYF. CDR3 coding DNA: TGCGCCAGCAGCCCCCGGGCAGATACGCAGTATTTT.

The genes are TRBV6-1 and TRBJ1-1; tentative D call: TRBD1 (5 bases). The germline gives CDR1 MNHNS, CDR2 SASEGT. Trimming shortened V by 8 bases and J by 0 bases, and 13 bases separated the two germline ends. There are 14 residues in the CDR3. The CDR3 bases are TGTGCCAGCCCTGGTTGGACATTGAACACTGAAGCTTTCTTT. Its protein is CASPGWTLNTEAFF.

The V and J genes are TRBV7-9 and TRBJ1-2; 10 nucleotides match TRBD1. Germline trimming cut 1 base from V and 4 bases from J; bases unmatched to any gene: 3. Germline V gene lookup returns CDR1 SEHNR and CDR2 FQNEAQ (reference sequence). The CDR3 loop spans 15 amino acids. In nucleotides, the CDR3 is TGTGCCAGCAGCTTAGGGAGACAGGGGGCCTATGGCTACACCTTC. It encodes CASSLGRQGAYGYTF.

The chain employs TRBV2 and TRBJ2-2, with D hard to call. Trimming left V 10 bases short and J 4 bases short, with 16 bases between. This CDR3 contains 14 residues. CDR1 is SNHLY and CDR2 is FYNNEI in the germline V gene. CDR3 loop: CATTQLGSTGELFF. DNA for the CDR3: TGTGCCACCACCCAACTTGGCAGCACCGGGGAGCTGTTTTTT.

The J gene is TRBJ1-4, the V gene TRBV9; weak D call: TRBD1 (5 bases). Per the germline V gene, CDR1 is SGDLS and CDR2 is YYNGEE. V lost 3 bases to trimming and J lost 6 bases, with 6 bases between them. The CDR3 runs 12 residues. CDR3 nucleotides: TGTGCCAGCAGCGGGGGGGATGAAAAACTGTTTTTT. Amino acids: CASSGGDEKLFF.

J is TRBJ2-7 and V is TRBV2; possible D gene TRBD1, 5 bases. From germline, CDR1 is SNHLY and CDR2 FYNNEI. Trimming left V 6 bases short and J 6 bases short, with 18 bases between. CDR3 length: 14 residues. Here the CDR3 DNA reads TGTGCCAGCAGCCCCCAACGGGCCGACAGCGAGCAGTACTTC. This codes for CASSPQRADSEQYF.

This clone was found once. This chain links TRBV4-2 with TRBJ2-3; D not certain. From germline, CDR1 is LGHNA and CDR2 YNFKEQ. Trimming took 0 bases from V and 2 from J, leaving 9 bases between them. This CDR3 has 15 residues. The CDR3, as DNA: TGTGCCAGCAGCCAAGATGGGCAGTACACAGATACGCAGTATTTT. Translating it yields CASSQDGQYTDTQYF.

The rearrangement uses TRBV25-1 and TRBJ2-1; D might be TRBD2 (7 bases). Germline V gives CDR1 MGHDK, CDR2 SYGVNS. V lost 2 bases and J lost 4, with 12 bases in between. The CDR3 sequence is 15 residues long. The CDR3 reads CASSERGRGYNEQFF. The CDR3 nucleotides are TGTGCCAGCAGTGAACGGGGGAGGGGGTACAATGAGCAGTTCTTC.

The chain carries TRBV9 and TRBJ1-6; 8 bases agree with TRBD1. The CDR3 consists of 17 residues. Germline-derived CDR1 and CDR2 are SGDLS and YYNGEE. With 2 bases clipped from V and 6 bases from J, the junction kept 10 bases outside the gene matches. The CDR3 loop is CASSVEDRAYGNSPLHF. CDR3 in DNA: TGTGCCAGCAGCGTTGAGGACAGGGCCTATGGTAATTCACCCCTCCACTTT.

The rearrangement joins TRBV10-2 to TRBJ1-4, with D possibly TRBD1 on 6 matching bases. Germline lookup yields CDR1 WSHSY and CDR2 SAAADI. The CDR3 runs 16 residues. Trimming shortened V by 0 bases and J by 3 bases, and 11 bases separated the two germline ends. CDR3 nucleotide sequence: TGCGCCAGCAGTGAGTCGACGGGGGCAGCTAATGAAAAACTGTTTTTT. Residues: CASSESTGAANEKLFF.

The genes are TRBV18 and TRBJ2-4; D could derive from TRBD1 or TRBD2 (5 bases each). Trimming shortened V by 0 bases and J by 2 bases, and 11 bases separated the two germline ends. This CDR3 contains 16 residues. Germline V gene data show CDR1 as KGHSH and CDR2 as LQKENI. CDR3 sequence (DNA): TGTGCCAGCTCACCACCGGGAGAGGGGTCCAAAAACATTCAGTACTTC. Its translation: CASSPPGEGSKNIQYF. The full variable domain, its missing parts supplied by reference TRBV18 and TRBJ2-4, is NAGVMQNPRHLVRRRGQEARLRCSPMKGHSHVYWYRQLPEEGLKFMVYLQKENIIDESGMPKERFSAEFPKEGPSILRIQQVVRGDSAAYFCASSPPGEGSKNIQYFGAGTRLSVL.

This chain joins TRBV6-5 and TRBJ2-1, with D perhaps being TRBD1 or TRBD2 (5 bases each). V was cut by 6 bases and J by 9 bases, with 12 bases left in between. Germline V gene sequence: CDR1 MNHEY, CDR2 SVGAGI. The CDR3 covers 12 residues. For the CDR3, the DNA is TGTGCCAGCAGAGAACCAGGGAGTGAGCAGTTCTTC. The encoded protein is CASREPGSEQFF.

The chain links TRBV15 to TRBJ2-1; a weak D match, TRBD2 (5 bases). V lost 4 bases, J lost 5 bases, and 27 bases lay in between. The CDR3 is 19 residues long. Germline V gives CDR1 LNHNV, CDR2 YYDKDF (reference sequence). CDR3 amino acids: CATSIQLTGFGVRHNEQFF. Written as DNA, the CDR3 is TGTGCCACCAGCATACAACTCACGGGATTTGGGGTCCGGCACAATGAGCAGTTCTTC.

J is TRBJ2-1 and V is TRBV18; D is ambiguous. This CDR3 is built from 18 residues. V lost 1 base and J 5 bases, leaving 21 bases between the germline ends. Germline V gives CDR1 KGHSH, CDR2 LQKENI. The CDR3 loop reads CASSPRAYSPQANNEQFF. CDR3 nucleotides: TGTGCCAGCTCACCACGAGCATATAGCCCGCAGGCAAACAATGAGCAGTTCTTC.

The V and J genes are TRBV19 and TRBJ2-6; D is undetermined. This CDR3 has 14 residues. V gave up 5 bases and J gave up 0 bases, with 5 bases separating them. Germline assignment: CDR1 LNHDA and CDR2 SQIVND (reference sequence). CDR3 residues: CASSPNSGANVLTF. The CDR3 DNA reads TGTGCCAGTAGTCCAAACTCTGGGGCCAACGTCCTGACTTTC.

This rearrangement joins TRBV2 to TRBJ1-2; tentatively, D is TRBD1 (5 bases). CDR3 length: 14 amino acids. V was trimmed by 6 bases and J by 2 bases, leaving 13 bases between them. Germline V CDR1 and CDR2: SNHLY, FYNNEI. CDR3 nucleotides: TGTGCCAGCAGGGGGGGGACCCTCAACTATGGCTACACCTTC. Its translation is CASRGGTLNYGYTF.

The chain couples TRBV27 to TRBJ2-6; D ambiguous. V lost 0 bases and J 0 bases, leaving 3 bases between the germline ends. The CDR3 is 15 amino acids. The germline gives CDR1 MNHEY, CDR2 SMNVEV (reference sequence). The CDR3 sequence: CASSLSISGANVLTF. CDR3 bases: TGTGCCAGCAGTTTATCCATCTCTGGGGCCAACGTCCTGACTTTC.

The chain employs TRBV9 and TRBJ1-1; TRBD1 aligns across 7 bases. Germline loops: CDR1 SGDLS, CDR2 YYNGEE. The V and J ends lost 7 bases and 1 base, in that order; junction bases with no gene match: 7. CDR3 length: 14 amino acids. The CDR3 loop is CASGLGTANTEAFF. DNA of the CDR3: TGTGCCAGCGGCCTGGGGACAGCGAACACTGAAGCTTTCTTT.

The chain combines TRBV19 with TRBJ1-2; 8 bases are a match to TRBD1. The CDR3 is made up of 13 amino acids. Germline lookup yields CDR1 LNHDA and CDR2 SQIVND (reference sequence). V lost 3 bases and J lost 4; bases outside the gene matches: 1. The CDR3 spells CASSITGGYGYTF. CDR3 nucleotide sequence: TGTGCCAGTAGTATCACAGGGGGCTATGGCTACACCTTC.

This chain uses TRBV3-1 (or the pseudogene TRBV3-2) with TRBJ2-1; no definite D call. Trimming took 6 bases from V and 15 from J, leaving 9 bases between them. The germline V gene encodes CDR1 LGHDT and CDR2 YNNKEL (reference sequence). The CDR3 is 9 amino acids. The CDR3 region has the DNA TGTGCCAGCAGTACCTTAGCGTTCTTC. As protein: CASSTLAFF.